This entry features one T cell receptor (beta chain) sequence. Germline CDR1 reads ENHRY; CDR2 reads SYGVKD. The CDR3 extends over 14 amino acids. The germline V and J ends were trimmed by 11 bases and 8 bases, with 22 bases remaining between them. The sample originates from a study of blood T cell repertoires in COVID-19. TCRdb's copy holds only in-frame clones and misses some; the assay was immunoSEQ multiplex PCR. This sample has 150,000 to 200,000 clones; about nine tenths occur once, and the top ten carry 9%. The gene calls are TRBV10-3 and TRBJ2-1, with D possibly TRBD2 on 5 matching bases. The clonotype originates from a woman aged 18-29 years who had recovered from COVID-19. Sequencing input: PBMCs or T cells enriched from blood (not recorded which). This CDR3 is CASRQKAEYDEQFF. CDR3 coding DNA: TGTGCCTCCAGGCAAAAAGCGGAGTACGATGAGCAGTTCTTC.